Below, 24 T cell receptor beta chains from the same sample are listed, as sequenced in a study of cytomegalovirus exposure and HLA in healthy donors. Measured with immunoSEQ multiplex PCR; TCRdb has only the in-frame clones, and not every one. The sample holds some 61,000 clones; 95% to 98% are singletons and the top ten take about 1.6%. Sequencing input: PBMCs. The receptors stem from a woman in her late teens or twenties in good health and CMV-seropositive.

This chain uses TRBV19 with TRBJ2-1; 11 bases line up with TRBD2. The CDR3 runs 16 residues. Trimming cost V 6 bases and J 0 bases; bases outside gene matches: 4. Germline values: CDR1 LNHDA, CDR2 SQIVND (reference sequence). CDR3 nucleotide sequence: TGTGCCAGTAGGGTTACTAGCGGGAGCTCCTACAATGAGCAGTTCTTC. Protein product: CASRVTSGSSYNEQFF.

V gene TRBV11-1 combines with J gene TRBJ2-5; TRBD1 aligns across 7 bases. The J segment lost 0 bases and the V segment lost 4 bases, leaving 8 bases of the junction unmatched. This CDR3 region has 16 residues. Looked up from germline, CDR1 is SGHAT and CDR2 is FQDESV (reference sequence). The CDR3 DNA follows: TGTGCCAGCAGCTCGGGACAGCTGAGTTACCAAGAGACCCAGTACTTC. This gives the protein CASSSGQLSYQETQYF.

The chain carries TRBV5-1 and TRBJ2-3; 10 bases map to TRBD1. This CDR3 is 16 amino acids long. V dropped 2 bases and J dropped 4; count of bases not matched to a gene: 7. Germline V gene lookup returns CDR1 SGHRS and CDR2 YFSETQ. The CDR3: CASSLSGTGDADTQYF. The CDR3 DNA is TGCGCCAGCAGCTTATCCGGGACAGGGGACGCAGATACGCAGTATTTT.

The genes are TRBV2 and TRBJ2-2, with 8 bases matching TRBD2. This CDR3 region has 16 residues. V shed 3 bases and J 8 bases; nucleotides not matched to a gene: 11. Germline V gives CDR1 SNHLY, CDR2 FYNNEI. Here the CDR3 reads CASSEEGIAGRGELFF. The DNA for the CDR3 is TGTGCCAGCAGTGAGGAGGGGATAGCGGGAAGAGGGGAGCTGTTTTTT.

V is TRBV4-1 and J is TRBJ1-1; 7 nucleotides align to TRBD1. This CDR3 spans 15 amino acids. Unmatched junction bases numbered 5, after V lost 0 bases and J lost 4 bases. Looked up from germline, CDR1 is MGHRA and CDR2 is YSYEKL. The CDR3 spells CASSQEDRDSTEAFF. The CDR3 bases are TGCGCCAGCAGCCAAGAAGACAGGGACTCCACTGAAGCTTTCTTT.

The chain combines TRBV25-1 with TRBJ2-5, with D tentatively TRBD1 (6 bases). V gave up 6 bases and J gave up 5 bases, with 13 bases separating them. The CDR3 is 13 residues long. Germline CDR1 is MGHDK and CDR2 is SYGVNS. CDR3 residues: CASSGQRGETQYF. CDR3 sequence (DNA): TGTGCCAGCAGCGGACAGAGAGGGGAGACCCAGTACTTC.

The chain is built from TRBV29-1 and TRBJ1-2; 9 bases agree with TRBD1. Germline CDR1 reads SQVTM; CDR2 reads ANQGSEA. V shed 4 bases, J shed 5 bases, and the junction held 8 bases outside the gene matches. The CDR3 consists of 14 residues. The CDR3, as DNA: TGCAGCGTTGGGCATCCGGGACAGGGTTATGGCTACACCTTC. Encoded protein: CSVGHPGQGYGYTF.

This clone was picked up one time. The chain links TRBV9 to TRBJ2-3, with D tentatively TRBD2 (6 bases). The CDR3 has 13 amino acids. The germline V gene has CDR1 SGDLS and CDR2 YYNGEE. V was shortened by 4 bases and J by 1 base, with 7 bases between the two germline ends. DNA for the CDR3: TGTGCCAGCAGCCAGCGGGGCACAGATACGCAGTATTTT. It encodes CASSQRGTDTQYF.

This clone showed up just a few times. The CDR3, as DNA: TGTGCCAGCAGTGGGACAGGGCGATATGGCTACACCTTC. Translating it yields CASSGTGRYGYTF. The V and J genes are TRBV6-1 and TRBJ1-2; the match to TRBD1 covers 8 bases. The CDR3 is made up of 13 amino acids. CDR1 and CDR2 from the germline V gene are MNHNS and SASEGT. The V and J ends lost 4 bases and 5 bases, in that order; junction bases with no gene match: 3.

In this sample, this clone turned up once. This rearrangement joins TRBV6-5 to TRBJ2-7; 11 bases are shared with TRBD2. CDR3 length: 16 amino acids. Germline V gene lookup returns CDR1 MNHEY and CDR2 SVGAGI. Trimming cost V 2 bases and J 6 bases; bases outside gene matches: 9. The CDR3 here is CASSYETSGTEAEQYF. In nucleotides, the CDR3 is TGTGCCAGCAGTTACGAGACTAGCGGGACAGAAGCCGAGCAGTACTTC.

The rearrangement links TRBV9 to TRBJ1-2; maybe TRBD1 (6 bases). Trimming left V 4 bases short and J 2 bases short, with 15 bases between. This CDR3 comprises 15 residues. CDR1 is SGDLS and CDR2 is YYNGEE in the germline V gene. CDR3 sequence: CASSTMGQGNYGYTF. The DNA of the CDR3 is TGTGCCAGCAGCACCATGGGCCAGGGGAACTATGGCTACACCTTC. The full variable domain, with the rest looked up from reference TRBV9 and TRBJ1-2, is DSGVTQTPKHLITATGQRVTLRCSPRSGDLSVYWYQQSLDQGLQFLIQYYNGEERAKGNILERFSAQQFPDLHSELNLSSLELGDSALYFCASSTMGQGNYGYTFGSGTRLTVV.

V usage is TRBV30 and J usage is TRBJ2-2; D gene uncertain. The CDR3 consists of 14 residues. CDR1 and CDR2 (germline): GTSNPN, SVGIG (reference sequence). Trimming took off 1 base at V and 1 base at J, with 7 bases between the two ends. CDR3 loop: CAWSEIQNTGELFF. The CDR3 region has the DNA TGTGCCTGGAGTGAGATACAGAACACCGGGGAGCTGTTTTTT. Combining the CDR3 with reference TRBV30 and TRBJ2-2 gives the whole variable domain SQTIHQWPATLVQPVGSPLSLECTVEGTSNPNLYWYRQAAGRGLQLLFYSVGIGQISSEVPQNLSASRPQDRQFILSSKKLLLSDSGFYLCAWSEIQNTGELFFGEGSRLTVL.

The chain joins TRBV28 to TRBJ2-1, with D possibly TRBD1 on 6 matching bases. CDR1 is MDHEN, CDR2 SYDVKM, per germline. V was clipped by 3 bases and J by 10 bases, with 16 bases between them. The CDR3 runs to 14 residues. The CDR3 protein is CASSLASIGGEQFF. The CDR3 nucleotides read TGTGCCAGCAGTTTGGCTAGTATAGGGGGAGAGCAGTTCTTC.

This clone has only one observation. This chain joins TRBV18 and TRBJ2-5; possibly TRBD2 for D (6 bases). V lost 0 bases and J lost 2, with 10 bases in between. The germline V gene has CDR1 KGHSH and CDR2 LQKENI. CDR3 size: 15 residues. DNA of the CDR3: TGTGCCAGCTCACCACCCCCGGGAGAGCAAGAGACCCAGTACTTC. Translated, it gives CASSPPPGEQETQYF.

The chain links TRBV10-3 to TRBJ2-7; maybe TRBD1 (6 bases). Germline CDR1 is ENHRY and CDR2 is SYGVKD. Trimming removed 6 bases at V and 5 bases at J, with 26 bases between. The CDR3 extends over 17 amino acids. CDR3 protein: CAIRVNEGQTEGHEQYF. CDR3 DNA: TGTGCCATCAGAGTAAACGAAGGACAGACCGAAGGCCACGAGCAGTACTTC.

The J gene is TRBJ2-4, the V gene TRBV4-1; 7 bases are a match to TRBD2. This CDR3 has 17 amino acids. Germline values: CDR1 MGHRA, CDR2 YSYEKL. Germline trimming cut 0 bases from V and 1 base from J; bases unmatched to any gene: 6. In DNA form, the CDR3 reads TGCGCCAGCAGCCAAGATACGGCGGGAGAGGCCAAAAACATTCAGTACTTC. Residues: CASSQDTAGEAKNIQYF.

The chain employs TRBV27 and TRBJ2-7; the D is unclear. CDR1 is MNHEY, CDR2 SMNVEV, per germline (reference sequence). The CDR3 contains 13 residues. The V end lost 6 bases, the J end lost 0 bases, and 9 bases lay between the germline ends. Here the CDR3 DNA reads TGTGCCAGCAGCCTCCCCAGCTCCTACGAGCAGTACTTC. Protein product: CASSLPSSYEQYF.

The V and J genes are TRBV7-2 and TRBJ1-3; D possibly corresponds to TRBD1 (5 bases). Germline CDR1 SGHTA, CDR2 FQGNSA. The CDR3 has 15 amino acids. V lost 2 bases, J lost 4 bases, and 12 bases lay in between. CDR3: CASSLRGEAGNTIYF. Here the CDR3 DNA reads TGTGCCAGCAGCTTACGGGGGGAGGCAGGAAACACCATATATTTT.

This chain connects TRBV7-2 to TRBJ2-3, with TRBD1 identical over 7 bases. CDR3 length: 15 amino acids. The J segment lost 1 base and the V segment lost 5 bases, leaving 6 bases of the junction unmatched. From germline, CDR1 is SGHTA and CDR2 FQGNSA. The CDR3 is CASSLGTVGTDTQYF. Written as DNA, the CDR3 is TGTGCCAGCAGCCTAGGGACAGTGGGCACAGATACGCAGTATTTT.

This chain links TRBV28 with TRBJ1-5; 7 bases align to TRBD1. The trim removed 1 base at V and 6 bases at J, leaving 3 bases unmatched. This CDR3 is built from 14 residues. Germline CDR1 MDHEN, CDR2 SYDVKM. CDR3 nucleotide sequence: TGTGCCAGCAGTTTATCAGAGGGGGCTCAGCCCCAGCATTTT. Translated, it gives CASSLSEGAQPQHF.

The V call is TRBV10-2, the J call TRBJ1-5; 8 bases align to TRBD1. The CDR3 sequence is 14 residues long. Per the germline V gene, CDR1 is WSHSY and CDR2 is SAAADI. Trimming at V came to 5 bases and at J to 4 bases, leaving 4 bases not matched to a gene. The CDR3 nucleotides are TGCGCCAGCAGTTTGGGACAGGTAAATCAGCCCCAGCATTTT. Amino acid sequence: CASSLGQVNQPQHF.

The chain links TRBV6-5 to TRBJ1-4, with 7 positions matching TRBD1. Germline assignment: CDR1 MNHEY and CDR2 SVGAGI. The CDR3 totals 13 residues. The V and J ends lost 7 bases and 7 bases, in that order; junction bases with no gene match: 6. The CDR3 protein is CASTWTGGEKLFF. As DNA, the CDR3 is TGTGCCAGCACCTGGACAGGCGGTGAAAAACTGTTTTTT.

V usage is TRBV6-1 and J usage is TRBJ1-1; TRBD1 aligns across 7 bases. Germline assignment: CDR1 MNHNS and CDR2 SASEGT. The CDR3 sequence is 13 residues long. The junction had 4 bases not matched to a gene; V was cut back by 8 bases and J by 1 base. The DNA of the CDR3 is TGTGCCAGCGGAGACAGGGAGAACACTGAAGCTTTCTTT. Translated: CASGDRENTEAFF.

The chain has TRBV6-4 and TRBJ2-3; TRBD2 matches at 10 bases. The CDR3 length is 15 residues. With 9 bases clipped from V and 1 base from J, the junction kept 7 bases outside the gene matches. The germline V gene has CDR1 MRHNA and CDR2 SNTAGT. The CDR3 sequence is CARLAGVHGTDTQYF. DNA of the CDR3: TGTGCCAGGCTAGCGGGAGTGCATGGCACAGATACGCAGTATTTT.